This T cell receptor beta chain was captured in a study of cytomegalovirus exposure and HLA in healthy donors. Turning to the study itself: The roughly 120 validation repertoires, a later analysis reported, used the same platform as the 700 or so repertoires from the first cohort. Broader study findings: The investigators catalogued 150 to 200 TCR beta chains as cytomegalovirus-associated. Both high specificity and high sensitivity reportedly marked the classifier's diagnosis of cytomegalovirus status. Within the roughly 120 validation repertoires, first-cohort TCR clusters tended to co-occur, according to a later analysis.

The data were produced by immunoSEQ multiplex PCR, yet TCRdb's version contains in-frame clones alone and is incomplete. The sample consists of 200,000 to 300,000 clones, less than 95% of them appearing once. After removal of 5 bases from V and 1 base from J, the junction contained 6 bases not matched to a gene. The CDR3 totals 16 residues. The germline V gene encodes CDR1 SGHNT and CDR2 YENEEA. Note on this clone: The antigen remains undetermined.

This receptor was taken from a woman under 40 in good health and CMV-seronegative. Sequenced material: PBMCs. V gene TRBV11-3 combines with J gene TRBJ2-7; 12 bases fit TRBD2. CDR3 DNA: TGTGCCAGCAGCGGACTAGCGGGACAATATTCCTACGAGCAGTACTTC. Protein: CASSGLAGQYSYEQYF. The whole variable domain, remainder taken from reference TRBV11-3 and TRBJ2-7, is EAGVVQSPRYKIIEKKQPVAFWCNPISGHNTLYWYLQNLGQGPELLIRYENEEAVDDSQLPKDRFSAERLKGVDSTLKIQPAELGDSAVYLCASSGLAGQYSYEQYFGPGTRLTVT.